One and the same sample provided the 11 T cell receptor beta chains below, sequenced in a study of T-cell reconstitution after alpha-beta-depleted transplantation in children (dated by TCRdb to the mid-2010s). The treatment or condition label here, explained by the study, means: allogeneic hematopoietic cell transplantation with graft depleted of TCRalphabeta T cells and CD19 B cells. Receptor amplification or capture employed PCR. TCRdb records Illumina HiSeq 2500 as the sequencer. TCR library preparation used molecular barcoding, with unique molecular identifiers applied to normalize quantification of the TCRbeta repertoire. TCRdb cleaned the public reads at Q25 with fastp, built clones with MiXCR and kept in-frame beta chains. Rows are combined by CDR3 protein, so each entry shows the most common genes and DNA. A total of hundreds of thousands of distinct CDR3 sequences appear in this sample, around 17% of them only once. 5% of the sample comes from the top ten.

Material: PBMCs, mostly from graft donor cells, obtained 360 days after TCRalphabeta/CD19-depleted stem cell transplant. These receptors were taken from a male patient younger than 18 who had a stem cell transplant for acute lymphoblastic leukemia, so the T cells may come from the graft donor.

The chain uses TRBV7-8 and TRBJ1-1; D uncertain. The CDR3 extends over 14 amino acids. V lost 4 bases, J lost 1 base, and 10 bases lay in between. CDR1 and CDR2 from the germline V gene are SGHVS and FQNEAQ. The CDR3 here is CASSYLKPNTEAFF. In nucleotides, the CDR3 is TGTGCCAGCAGCTACCTCAAACCGAACACTGAAGCTTTCTTT.

This chain connects TRBV5-1 to TRBJ2-1; D is unresolved. The CDR3 length is 14 residues. Deletions cut 5 bases from V and 15 bases from J, with 24 bases between. Per germline, CDR1 SGHRS and CDR2 YFSETQ. CDR3 amino acids: CASSSAPLTGDLFF. DNA of the CDR3: TGCGCCAGCAGTTCTGCTCCTTTGACTGGAGACCTGTTCTTC.

This clonotype was detected a few times. The chain joins TRBV9 to TRBJ2-5; possibly TRBD1 or TRBD2 for D (6 bases each). V was cut by 2 bases and J by 5 bases, with 16 bases left in between. The CDR3 consists of 15 residues. The germline V gene has CDR1 SGDLS and CDR2 YYNGEE. The DNA for the CDR3 is TGTGCCAGCAGCGTTCGGGGGCCCGGGCCGGAGACCCAGTACTTC. Protein product: CASSVRGPGPETQYF.

This clonotype showed up just a few times. V gene TRBV7-6 combines with J gene TRBJ2-3; 9 nucleotides match TRBD2. V lost 5 bases, J lost 6 bases, and 15 bases stayed unmatched. The germline V gene has CDR1 SGHVS and CDR2 FNYEAQ. CDR3 length: 17 residues. The CDR3 region is CASSVRPVAGVVDTQYF. For the CDR3, the DNA is TGTGCCAGCAGCGTTAGACCGGTAGCGGGAGTGGTGGATACGCAGTATTTT.

This clonotype came up many times. The CDR3 spells CSASPSPRANTGELFF. Written as DNA, the CDR3 is TGCAGTGCTAGTCCAAGTCCTCGCGCGAACACCGGGGAGCTGTTTTTT. V usage is TRBV20-1 and J usage is TRBJ2-2; D not certain. The V end was cut by 3 bases, the J end by 0 bases, with 14 bases between. Germline V CDR1 and CDR2: DFQATT, SNEGSKA (reference sequence). The CDR3 contains 16 residues.

There are a few counts of this clonotype. The genes are TRBV4-1 and TRBJ2-1; TRBD1 is a possible D gene (5 bases). This CDR3 region has 14 residues. V lost 2 bases and J lost 5, with 10 bases in between. CDR1 and CDR2 (germline): MGHRA, YSYEKL. CDR3 nucleotides: TGCGCCAGCAGCCAATCGCAGGGCCACAATGAGCAGTTCTTC. It translates to CASSQSQGHNEQFF.

The rearrangement uses TRBV11-2 and TRBJ2-7, with no clear D. CDR3 length: 12 residues. Germline V lookup: CDR1 SGHAT, CDR2 FQNNGV. Trimming took off 8 bases at V and 2 bases at J, with 10 bases between the two ends. The CDR3 here is CASADGPYEQYF. The CDR3, as DNA: TGTGCCAGCGCCGACGGTCCCTACGAGCAGTACTTC.

This clonotype was picked up many times. As DNA, the CDR3 is TGTGCCAGCAGCTTATCTAGGGGCTACACCTTC. Its translation: CASSLSRGYTF. This rearrangement joins TRBV7-9 to TRBJ1-2, with D unclear. The CDR3 spans 11 residues. Trimming took off 2 bases at V and 8 bases at J, with 6 bases between the two ends. The germline CDR1 and CDR2 sequences are SEHNR and FQNEAQ (reference sequence).

J is TRBJ2-1 and V is TRBV6-5; the D is unclear. V was trimmed by 4 bases and J by 9 bases, leaving 10 bases between them. Germline values: CDR1 MNHEY, CDR2 SVGAGI. The CDR3 loop spans 12 amino acids. The CDR3 protein is CASSSLVTEQFF. CDR3 bases: TGTGCCAGCAGTTCGTTGGTCACTGAGCAGTTCTTC.

This clonotype was found a few times. V gene TRBV11-2 combines with J gene TRBJ2-1, with 12 bases aligning to TRBD2. Germline loops: CDR1 SGHAT, CDR2 FQNNGV. Trimming cost V 0 bases and J 8 bases; bases outside gene matches: 11. This CDR3 spans 18 amino acids. The CDR3 nucleotides are TGTGCCAGCAGCTTAGATCCCAGACTAGCGGGAGTCTGCGATGAGCAGTTCTTC. It is translated as CASSLDPRLAGVCDEQFF.

This clonotype was detected a few times. V gene TRBV6-5 combines with J gene TRBJ2-5; D ambiguous. Germline V gene data show CDR1 as MNHEY and CDR2 as SVGAGI. V lost 4 bases and J 1 base, leaving 10 bases between the germline ends. This CDR3 region has 14 residues. This CDR3 reads CASSFSTFQETQYF. For the CDR3, the DNA is TGTGCCAGCAGTTTCTCTACCTTCCAAGAGACCCAGTACTTC.